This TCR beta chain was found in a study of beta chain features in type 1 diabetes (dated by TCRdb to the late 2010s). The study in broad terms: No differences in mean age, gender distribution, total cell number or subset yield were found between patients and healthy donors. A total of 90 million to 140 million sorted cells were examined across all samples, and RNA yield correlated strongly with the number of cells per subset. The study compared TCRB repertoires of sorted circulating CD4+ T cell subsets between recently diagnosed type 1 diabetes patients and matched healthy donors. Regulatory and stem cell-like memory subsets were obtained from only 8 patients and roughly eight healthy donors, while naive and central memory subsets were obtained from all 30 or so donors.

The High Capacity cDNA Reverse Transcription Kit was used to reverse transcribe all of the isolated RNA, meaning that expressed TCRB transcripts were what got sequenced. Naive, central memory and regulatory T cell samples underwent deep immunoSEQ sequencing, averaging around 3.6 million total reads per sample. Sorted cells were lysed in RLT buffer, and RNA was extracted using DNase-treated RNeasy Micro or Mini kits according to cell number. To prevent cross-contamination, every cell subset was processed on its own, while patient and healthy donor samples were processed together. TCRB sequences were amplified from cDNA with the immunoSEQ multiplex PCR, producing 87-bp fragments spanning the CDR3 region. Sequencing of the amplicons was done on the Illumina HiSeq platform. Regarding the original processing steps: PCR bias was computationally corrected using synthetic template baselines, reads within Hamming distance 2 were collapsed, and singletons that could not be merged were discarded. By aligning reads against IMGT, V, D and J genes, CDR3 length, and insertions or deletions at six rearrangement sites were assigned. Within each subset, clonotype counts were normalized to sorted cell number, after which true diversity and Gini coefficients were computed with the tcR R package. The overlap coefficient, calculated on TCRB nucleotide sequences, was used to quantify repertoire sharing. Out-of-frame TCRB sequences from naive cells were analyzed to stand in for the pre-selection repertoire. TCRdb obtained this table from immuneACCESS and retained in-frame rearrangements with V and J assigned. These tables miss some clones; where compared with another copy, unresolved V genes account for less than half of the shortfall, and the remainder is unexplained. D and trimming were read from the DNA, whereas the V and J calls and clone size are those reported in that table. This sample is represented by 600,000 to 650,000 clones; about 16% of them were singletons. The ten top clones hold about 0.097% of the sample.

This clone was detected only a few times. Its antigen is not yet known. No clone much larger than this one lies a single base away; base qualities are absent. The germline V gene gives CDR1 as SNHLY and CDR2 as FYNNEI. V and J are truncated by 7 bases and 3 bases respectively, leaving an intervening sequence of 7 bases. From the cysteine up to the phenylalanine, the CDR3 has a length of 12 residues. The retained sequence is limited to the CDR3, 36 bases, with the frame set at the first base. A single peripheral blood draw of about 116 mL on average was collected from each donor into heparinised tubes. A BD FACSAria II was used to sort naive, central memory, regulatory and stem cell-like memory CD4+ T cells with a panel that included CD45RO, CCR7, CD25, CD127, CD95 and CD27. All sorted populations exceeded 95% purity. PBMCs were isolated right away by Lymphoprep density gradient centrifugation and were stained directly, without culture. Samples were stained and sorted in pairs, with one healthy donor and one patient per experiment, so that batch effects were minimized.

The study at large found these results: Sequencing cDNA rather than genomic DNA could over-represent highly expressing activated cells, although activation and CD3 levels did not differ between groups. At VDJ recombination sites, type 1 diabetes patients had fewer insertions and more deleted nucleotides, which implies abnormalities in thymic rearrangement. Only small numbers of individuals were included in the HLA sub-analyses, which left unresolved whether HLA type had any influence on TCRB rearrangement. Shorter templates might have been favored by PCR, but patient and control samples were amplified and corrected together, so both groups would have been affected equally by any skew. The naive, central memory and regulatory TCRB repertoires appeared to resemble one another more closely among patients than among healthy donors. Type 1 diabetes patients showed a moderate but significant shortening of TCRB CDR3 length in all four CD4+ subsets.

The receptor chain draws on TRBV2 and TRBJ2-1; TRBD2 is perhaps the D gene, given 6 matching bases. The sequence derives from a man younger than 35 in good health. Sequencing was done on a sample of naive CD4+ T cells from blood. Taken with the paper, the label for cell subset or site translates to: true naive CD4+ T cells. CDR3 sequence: CASNGGYNEQFF. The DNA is TGTGCCAGCAACGGGGGCTACAATGAGCAGTTCTTC.